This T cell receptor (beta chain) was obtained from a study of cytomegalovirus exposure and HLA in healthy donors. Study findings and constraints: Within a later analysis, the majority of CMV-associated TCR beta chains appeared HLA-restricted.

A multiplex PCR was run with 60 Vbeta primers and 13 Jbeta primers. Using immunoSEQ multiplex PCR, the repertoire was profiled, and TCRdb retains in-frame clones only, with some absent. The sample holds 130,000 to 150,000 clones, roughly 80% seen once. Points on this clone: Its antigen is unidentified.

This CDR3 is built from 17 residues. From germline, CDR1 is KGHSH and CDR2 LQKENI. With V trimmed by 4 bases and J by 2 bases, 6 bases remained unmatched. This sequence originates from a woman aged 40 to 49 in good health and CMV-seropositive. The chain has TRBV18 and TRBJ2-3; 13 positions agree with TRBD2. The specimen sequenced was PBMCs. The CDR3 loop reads CASSRATSGGTTDTQYF. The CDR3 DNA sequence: TGTGCCAGCTCACGGGCGACTAGCGGGGGGACCACAGATACGCAGTATTTT.